Sequencing of this T cell receptor beta chain was carried out in a study of graft-versus-host responses after intestinal transplantation. CDR1 and CDR2 from the germline V gene are SQVTM and ANQGSEA. The CDR3 is 11 amino acids. V gave up 5 bases and J gave up 1 base, with 5 bases separating them. Details on this clone: The antigen remains undetermined.

Findings and caveats of the study: Association was observed between peak circulating GvH clone levels and early post-transplant HvG declines. The authors found GvH clones in recipient marrow, some appearing first in ileum or blood. The presence of high graft-versus-host to host-versus-graft clonal ratios in allografts characterized patients with graft-donor T cell macrochimerism.

Clones were sequenced by immunoSEQ multiplex PCR, and TCRdb holds only the in-frame ones, with some missing. The sample records about 97,000 clones, more than 80% being singletons. The TCR comes from a human patient who received an intestinal transplant, so some T cells may come from the graft donor. The chain uses TRBV29-1 and TRBJ1-1, with D hard to call. Specimen: PBMCs, collected about 440 days after intestinal transplant. CDR3 in amino acids: CSVPQNTEAFF. CDR3 sequence (DNA): TGCAGCGTTCCACAGAACACTGAAGCTTTCTTT.